This T cell receptor (beta chain) is drawn from a study of T cell changes during pregnancy in multiple sclerosis. Only in-frame clones appear in the TCRdb table, and some are missing; sequencing was by immunoSEQ multiplex PCR. Among 66,000 or so clones listed, approximately 90% were seen once. Per the germline V gene, CDR1 is MNHEY and CDR2 is SVGAGI. J lost 1 base, V lost 5 bases, and 4 bases had no gene match. CDR3 length: 15 residues. The rearrangement joins TRBV6-5 to TRBJ1-5, with TRBD1 matching over 8 bases. The material was peripheral blood, obtained in the first trimester of pregnancy. This TCR was recovered from a female donor in good health, enrolled as a control in a pregnancy study. CDR3 amino acids: CASSPGQVSNQPQHF. The CDR3 DNA reads as TGTGCCAGCAGTCCGGGACAGGTGAGCAATCAGCCCCAGCATTTT.